This T cell receptor (beta chain) was captured by sequencing in a study of siplizumab effects on memory and regulatory T cells. Whole-study results and caveats: The alloresponse seemed to draw substantially on naive T cells, which appeared more diverse than memory cells.

The method was immunoSEQ multiplex PCR; TCRdb's version includes in-frame clones alone and lacks a portion of them. The table lists about 94,000 clones, 94% of them singletons. Comments on this clone: Its target is unknown. Other nucleotide sequences from this sample produce the same CDR3.

Trimming left V 2 bases short and J 5 bases short, with 7 bases between. The length of the CDR3 is 12 residues. Germline lookup yields CDR1 SGHRS and CDR2 YFSETQ. This chain links TRBV5-1 with TRBJ1-2; D remains unclear. This sequence was found in a human donor in good health. The material sequenced was non-Treg CD4+ T cells sorted from blood. CDR3: CASSLSGYGYTF. As DNA, the CDR3 is TGCGCCAGCAGCTTATCTGGGTATGGCTACACCTTC.